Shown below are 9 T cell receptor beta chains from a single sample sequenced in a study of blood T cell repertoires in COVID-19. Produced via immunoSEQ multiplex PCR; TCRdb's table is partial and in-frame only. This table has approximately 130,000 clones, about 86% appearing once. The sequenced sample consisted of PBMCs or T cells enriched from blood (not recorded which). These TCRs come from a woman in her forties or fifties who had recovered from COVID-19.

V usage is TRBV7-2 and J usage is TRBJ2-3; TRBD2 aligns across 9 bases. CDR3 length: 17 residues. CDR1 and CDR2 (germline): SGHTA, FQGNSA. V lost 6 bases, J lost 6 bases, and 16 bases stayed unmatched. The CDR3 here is CASRFRGPSGGTDTQYF. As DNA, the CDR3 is TGTGCCAGCAGATTTAGGGGACCCAGCGGGGGGACGGATACGCAGTATTTT.

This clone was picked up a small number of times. The CDR3 DNA follows: TGTGCCAGCAGTTGGACTGACTCCCGAAACTCTGAGCAGTTCTTC. Encoded protein: CASSWTDSRNSEQFF. The chain is built from TRBV6-5 and TRBJ2-1, with D perhaps TRBD2 (5 bases). V was shortened by 4 bases and J by 9 bases, with 19 bases between the two germline ends. Germline V gene sequence: CDR1 MNHEY, CDR2 SVGAGI. The CDR3 contains 15 residues.

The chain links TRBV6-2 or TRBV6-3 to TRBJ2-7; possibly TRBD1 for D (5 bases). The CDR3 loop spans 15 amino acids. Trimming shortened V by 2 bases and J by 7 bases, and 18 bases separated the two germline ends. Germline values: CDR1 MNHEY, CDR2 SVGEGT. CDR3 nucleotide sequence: TGTGCCAGCAGTTACCGCCTCAGGGTTCTAGAGGAGCAGTACTTC. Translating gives CASSYRLRVLEEQYF.

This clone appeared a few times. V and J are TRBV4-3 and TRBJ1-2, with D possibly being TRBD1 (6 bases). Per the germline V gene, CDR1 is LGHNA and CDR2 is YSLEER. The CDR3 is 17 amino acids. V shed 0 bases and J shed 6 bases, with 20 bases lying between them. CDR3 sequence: CASSQDRAGGAQNGYTF. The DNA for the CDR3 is TGCGCCAGCAGCCAAGATCGTGCGGGGGGCGCGCAGAATGGCTACACCTTC.

This chain's CDR3 is CASSPSGGENEQFF. CDR3 DNA sequence: TGTGCCAGCAGTCCTAGCGGGGGGGAGAATGAGCAGTTCTTC. The chain links TRBV6-4 to TRBJ2-1; TRBD2 matches 12 bases. The CDR3 runs 14 residues. The germline CDR1 and CDR2 sequences are MRHNA and SNTAGT. Unmatched junction bases numbered 3, after V lost 5 bases and J lost 7 bases.

CDR3 residues: CASSYSPGGGSPLHF. Written as DNA, the CDR3 is TGTGCCAGCAGTTACTCGCCAGGGGGTGGTTCACCCCTCCACTTT. This chain links TRBV6-5 with TRBJ1-6; TRBD1 matches 7 bases. Germline-derived CDR1 and CDR2 are MNHEY and SVGAGI. V shed 0 bases, J shed 9 bases, and the junction held 5 bases outside the gene matches. The CDR3 sequence is 15 residues long.

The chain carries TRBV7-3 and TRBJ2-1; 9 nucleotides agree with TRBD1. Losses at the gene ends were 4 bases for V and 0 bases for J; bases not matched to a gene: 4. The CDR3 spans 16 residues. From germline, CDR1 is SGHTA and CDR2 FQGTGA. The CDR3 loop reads CASSSGTGSSYNEQFF. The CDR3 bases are TGTGCCAGCAGCTCAGGGACAGGGAGCTCCTACAATGAGCAGTTCTTC.

The CDR3 protein is CASSLWQVAIYGYTF. CDR3 sequence (DNA): TGTGCCAGCAGCTTGTGGCAGGTGGCGATCTATGGCTACACCTTC. The chain recombines TRBV5-6 with TRBJ1-2; D call uncertain. Germline CDR1 and CDR2: SGHDT and YYEEEE. The CDR3 totals 15 residues. Trimming cost V 1 base and J 4 bases, with 14 bases left between them.

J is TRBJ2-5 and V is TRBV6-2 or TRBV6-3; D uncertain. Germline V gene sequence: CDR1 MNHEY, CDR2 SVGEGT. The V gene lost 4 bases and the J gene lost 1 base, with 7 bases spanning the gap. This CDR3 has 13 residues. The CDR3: CASSSYGQETQYF. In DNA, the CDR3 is TGTGCCAGCAGTTCCTACGGCCAAGAGACCCAGTACTTC.